This TCR beta chain was identified during a study of T cell changes during pregnancy in multiple sclerosis. Clones were read by immunoSEQ multiplex PCR, and TCRdb kept only the in-frame ones, dropping some. Of approximately 39,000 clones listed, 90% are singletons. The source is a female donor with multiple sclerosis, enrolled in a pregnancy study. The sample consisted of CD4+ T cells from peripheral blood mononuclear cells, taken in the second trimester of pregnancy.

CDR3 coding DNA: TGTGCCAGCAGCTCGCGTTACGAGCAGTACTTC. Translation gives CASSSRYEQYF. The gene calls are TRBV7-2 and TRBJ2-7; D uncertain. Germline assignment: CDR1 SGHTA and CDR2 FQGNSA. V lost 4 bases to trimming and J lost 4 bases, with 5 bases between them. This CDR3 spans 11 amino acids.